What follows are 18 T cell receptor beta chains derived from one specimen sequenced in a study of T cell changes during pregnancy in multiple sclerosis. Sequencing was performed with immunoSEQ multiplex PCR; in TCRdb, only in-frame clones are kept and a portion is missing. The repertoire holds about 22,000 clones, with 80% to 95% as singletons. Sequenced material: CD4+ T cells from peripheral blood mononuclear cells, taken after pregnancy. These TCRs come from a female donor in good health, enrolled as a control in a pregnancy study.

This sequence joins TRBV30 and TRBJ2-1; maybe TRBD2 (6 bases). V was pared by 2 bases and J by 6 bases, with 14 bases between. The germline V gene has CDR1 GTSNPN and CDR2 SVGIG (reference sequence). This CDR3 has 14 amino acids. In DNA, the CDR3 is TGTGCCTGGAGTCTGCGGGGAGTCCCCAATGAGCAGTTCTTC. This gives the protein CAWSLRGVPNEQFF.

A few counts support this clone. The chain joins TRBV29-1 to TRBJ2-3; weak D call: TRBD1 (6 bases). The CDR3 runs to 14 residues. Germline-derived CDR1 and CDR2 are SQVTM and ANQGSEA. V shed 4 bases and J shed 6 bases, with 17 bases lying between them. The CDR3, as DNA: TGCAGCGTTGCTGGACAGTTTTCGACTGATACGCAGTATTTT. It codes for CSVAGQFSTDTQYF.

The chain joins TRBV29-1 to TRBJ2-2; a weak D match, TRBD1 (5 bases). The germline V gene has CDR1 SQVTM and CDR2 ANQGSEA. CDR3 length: 12 amino acids. Between the trimmed V and J ends, which lost 5 bases and 7 bases, there was a span of 11 bases. CDR3 in amino acids: CSVSRGVGELFF. The CDR3, as DNA: TGCAGCGTTAGTAGGGGCGTCGGGGAGCTGTTTTTT.

The V gene is TRBV5-1, the J gene TRBJ2-3; no clear D. Per the germline V gene, CDR1 is SGHRS and CDR2 is YFSETQ. CDR3 length: 15 residues. V dropped 1 base and J dropped 0 bases, with 9 bases sitting between them. The CDR3 nucleotides are TGCGCCAGCAGCTTGCTACCGGAGAGCACAGATACGCAGTATTTT. Residues: CASSLLPESTDTQYF.

The J gene is TRBJ1-2, the V gene TRBV18; D might be TRBD1 (6 bases). This CDR3 has 14 residues. The V end was cut by 3 bases, the J end by 8 bases, with 16 bases between. Germline lookup yields CDR1 KGHSH and CDR2 LQKENI. The CDR3 region has the DNA TGTGCCAGCTCACCCCGGACAGTGACGAACGGCTACACCTTC. It is translated as CASSPRTVTNGYTF.

The V and J genes are TRBV27 and TRBJ1-6; D ambiguous. The germline V gene has CDR1 MNHEY and CDR2 SMNVEV (reference sequence). There are 15 residues in the CDR3. Trimming stripped 3 bases from V and 8 bases from J, with 14 bases between. CDR3 amino acids: CASSFSILRDSPLHF. The CDR3 DNA sequence: TGTGCCAGCAGTTTCTCGATATTGCGGGATTCACCCCTCCACTTT.

This sequence joins TRBV4-1 and TRBJ2-2, with TRBD2 matching over 11 bases. The V gene end was trimmed by 2 bases and the J gene end by 7 bases; junction bases not matched to a gene: 6. This CDR3 comprises 16 residues. Per germline, CDR1 MGHRA and CDR2 YSYEKL. CDR3 DNA: TGCGCCAGCAGCCAAAGTAGCGGGGGGGCGTACGGGGAGCTGTTTTTT. Protein sequence: CASSQSSGGAYGELFF.

V gene TRBV6-5 combines with J gene TRBJ2-7, with D possibly being TRBD2 (6 bases). The CDR3 runs 14 residues. Germline CDR1 and CDR2: MNHEY and SVGAGI. Trimming stripped 5 bases from V and 4 bases from J, with 15 bases between. The CDR3 sequence: CASSAPGLQYEQYF. The CDR3 coding sequence is TGTGCCAGCAGTGCCCCGGGACTTCAGTACGAGCAGTACTTC.

The chain links TRBV28 to TRBJ2-1; 7 nucleotides line up with TRBD2. The V gene end was trimmed by 5 bases and the J gene end by 0 bases; junction bases not matched to a gene: 4. This CDR3 comprises 15 residues. Germline loops: CDR1 MDHEN, CDR2 SYDVKM. The CDR3 DNA follows: TGTGCCAGCAGTCCCCGCGGGAGCTCCTACAATGAGCAGTTCTTC. It yields the protein CASSPRGSSYNEQFF.

The rearrangement uses TRBV27 and TRBJ2-7; perhaps TRBD1 as D (5 bases). Trimming took off 1 base at V and 6 bases at J, with 13 bases between the two ends. The CDR3 is made up of 14 amino acids. Germline CDR1 reads MNHEY; CDR2 reads SMNVEV (reference sequence). The CDR3 loop reads CASSLFDTGVEQYF. The CDR3 DNA is TGTGCCAGCAGTTTATTCGACACAGGTGTCGAGCAGTACTTC.

This chain joins TRBV29-1 and TRBJ2-1; 9 nucleotides match TRBD1. The CDR3 is 13 amino acids. Unmatched junction bases numbered 4, after V lost 4 bases and J lost 6 bases. Germline CDR1 SQVTM, CDR2 ANQGSEA. The CDR3 loop reads CSVVRDRVNEQFF. The CDR3 nucleotides are TGCAGCGTTGTCCGGGACAGGGTCAATGAGCAGTTCTTC.

This clone was picked up a small number of times. The CDR3: CSGSGTSGSETQYF. The CDR3 DNA sequence: TGCAGCGGATCCGGGACTAGCGGGAGTGAGACCCAGTACTTC. This chain connects TRBV29-1 to TRBJ2-5; 14 bases fit TRBD2. The CDR3 runs 14 residues. Trimming removed 7 bases from V and 5 bases from J; junction bases left unmatched: 6. Looked up from germline, CDR1 is SQVTM and CDR2 is ANQGSEA. The full variable domain, its missing parts supplied by reference TRBV29-1 and TRBJ2-5, is SAVISQKPSRDICQRGTSLTIQCQVDSQVTMMFWYRQQPGQSLTLIATANQGSEATYESGFVIDKFPISRPNLTFSTLTVSNMSPEDSSIYLCSGSGTSGSETQYFGPGTRLLVL.

The genes are TRBV7-2 and TRBJ2-2; 7 bases agree with TRBD2. V gave up 5 bases and J gave up 0 bases; unmatched junction bases: 9. The germline CDR1 and CDR2 sequences are SGHTA and FQGNSA. This CDR3 has 17 residues. CDR3 amino acids: CASSRAPGGSNTGELFF. The CDR3 coding sequence is TGTGCCAGCAGCCGAGCACCGGGAGGATCGAACACCGGGGAGCTGTTTTTT.

This chain uses TRBV25-1 with TRBJ2-5, with 11 bases aligning to TRBD1. This CDR3 is built from 16 residues. Germline CDR1 is MGHDK and CDR2 is SYGVNS. J was trimmed by 4 bases and V by 7 bases; bases with no gene match: 11. CDR3 protein: CASNKPGTGGGETQYF. CDR3 nucleotide sequence: TGTGCCAGCAACAAGCCAGGGACAGGGGGAGGAGAGACCCAGTACTTC.

This clone was counted between two and nine times. The chain is built from TRBV2 and TRBJ1-2; 9 bases agree with TRBD1. CDR3 length equals 14 residues. Trimming cost V 3 bases and J 7 bases; bases outside gene matches: 6. Germline CDR1 SNHLY, CDR2 FYNNEI. CDR3 in amino acids: CASSDQKGQGGYTF. Written as DNA, the CDR3 is TGTGCCAGCAGTGATCAGAAGGGACAGGGTGGCTACACCTTC.

The rearrangement joins TRBV7-3 to TRBJ2-1; D is undetermined. Germline-derived CDR1 and CDR2 are SGHTA and FQGTGA. The germline V and J ends were trimmed by 2 bases and 10 bases, with 12 bases remaining between them. The CDR3 runs 13 residues. CDR3 in DNA: TGTGCCAGCAGCTTAGTCTCCCCAAGCGAGCAGTTCTTC. This encodes CASSLVSPSEQFF. The whole variable domain, filled in from reference TRBV7-3 and TRBJ2-1, reads GAGVSQTPSNKVTEKGKYVELRCDPISGHTALYWYRQSLGQGPEFLIYFQGTGAADDSGLPNDRFFAVRPEGSVSTLKIQRTERGDSAVYLCASSLVSPSEQFFGPGTRLTVL.

This rearrangement joins TRBV2 to TRBJ1-1; D ambiguous. The V end was cut by 9 bases, the J end by 4 bases, with 12 bases between. The length of the CDR3 is 12 residues. CDR1 and CDR2 from the germline V gene are SNHLY and FYNNEI. CDR3 protein: CASQVLSTEAFF. CDR3 coding DNA: TGTGCCAGTCAGGTTTTGAGCACTGAAGCTTTCTTT.

The CDR3 DNA sequence: TGTGCCAGCAGCCGGGGGGGCAGCTCCTACGAGCAGTACTTC. Protein: CASSRGGSSYEQYF. V and J are TRBV28 and TRBJ2-7, with 8 nucleotides matching TRBD2. The V and J ends lost 6 bases and 0 bases, in that order; junction bases with no gene match: 4. In germline, CDR1 is MDHEN, CDR2 SYDVKM. The CDR3 length is 14 residues.